This paragraph covers one T cell receptor beta chain sequence. The entry originates in a study of immune evolution from preneoplasia to lung adenocarcinoma. TCRdb keeps only in-frame clones here, not all; method: immunoSEQ multiplex PCR. The sample has 6,500 to 8,500 clones, around 73% seen once; the top ten hold about 10%. H&E slides confirmed each diagnosis, reviewed by two pathologists independently. Premalignant or tumor cells were enriched by macro-dissection after pathologic assessment. Germline V gives CDR1 MNHNS, CDR2 SASEGT. Trimming cost V 4 bases and J 4 bases; bases outside gene matches: 8. This CDR3 comprises 16 residues.

The sequencing input was FFPE minimally invasive lung adenocarcinoma tissue. This TCR came from an older donor with lung adenocarcinoma. V is TRBV6-1 and J is TRBJ2-7; TRBD2 aligns across 12 bases. The CDR3 sequence is CASSGTSGASRYEQYF. DNA of the CDR3: TGTGCCAGCAGTGGGACTAGCGGGGCCTCTAGATACGAGCAGTACTTC.